One sample yielded the 24 T cell receptor beta chains listed below, sequenced in a study of human T cells and chemical hapten exposure. Time point noted: pre-sensitization, week 0. Specified treatment: therapeutic diphenylcyclopropenone sensitization with weekly scalp DPC. MiXCR, run by TCRdb on the RACE reads, gives a single entry per CDR3 protein. Among 270,000 or so distinct CDR3 sequences listed, around 7% were seen once. The sample consisted of whole blood, taken in connection with sensitization to the hapten diphenylcyclopropenone (DPC). Source of these receptors: a man aged 18-30 years with alopecia areata. Some clones in this sample may be carry-over from other donors' samples.

At least ten counts were recorded for this clonotype. The chain is built from TRBV24-1 and TRBJ2-1; D remains unclear. V lost 1 base and J 3 bases, leaving 3 bases between the germline ends. The CDR3 extends over 13 amino acids. From germline, CDR1 is KGHDR and CDR2 SFDVKD. CDR3 DNA: TGTGCCACCAGTGATTTAAGCTACAATGAGCAGTTCTTC. Residues: CATSDLSYNEQFF.

The CDR3, as DNA: TGTGCCAGCAGCTTACAGGGCTATAATTCACCCCTCCACTTT. Protein product: CASSLQGYNSPLHF. The chain links TRBV13 to TRBJ1-6, with D perhaps TRBD1 (5 bases). Trimming cost V 2 bases and J 3 bases, with 5 bases left between them. Per germline, CDR1 PRHDT and CDR2 FYEKMQ (reference sequence). The CDR3 sequence is 14 residues long. The full variable domain, completed using reference TRBV13 and TRBJ1-6, is AAGVIQSPRHLIKEKRETATLKCYPIPRHDTVYWYQQGPGQDPQFLISFYEKMQSDKGSIPDRFSAQQFSDYHSELNMSSLELGDSALYFCASSLQGYNSPLHFGNGTRLTVT.

This clonotype was seen repeatedly, ten times or more. V gene TRBV12-3 or TRBV12-4 combines with J gene TRBJ1-6, with D unresolved. V lost 1 base to trimming and J lost 8 bases, with 6 bases between them. This CDR3 is 13 amino acids long. This CDR3 reads CASSLVGDSPLHF. In DNA form, the CDR3 reads TGTGCCAGCAGTTTAGTTGGGGATTCACCCCTCCACTTT.

In its sample, this clonotype was seen many times. The chain uses TRBV4-3 and TRBJ1-1; 7 bases are a match to TRBD1. V shed 1 base, J shed 3 bases, and the junction held 11 bases outside the gene matches. Germline V gives CDR1 LGHNA, CDR2 YSLEER. The CDR3 totals 17 residues. CDR3 nucleotide sequence: TGCGCCAGCAGCCAAGTTGGCCTGACAGGGATGGACACTGAAGCTTTCTTT. This sequence encodes CASSQVGLTGMDTEAFF.

This clonotype was detected a few times. The chain carries TRBV9 and TRBJ1-5, with D uncertain. This CDR3 comprises 14 residues. The germline CDR1 and CDR2 sequences are SGDLS and YYNGEE. V lost 0 bases and J lost 7, with 11 bases in between. The CDR3 spells CASSVDSGGQPQHF. CDR3 DNA: TGTGCCAGCAGCGTAGATTCAGGCGGCCAGCCCCAGCATTTT.

The J gene is TRBJ1-1, the V gene TRBV7-3; D remains unclear. Germline lookup yields CDR1 SGHTA and CDR2 FQGTGA. Trimming removed 1 base at V and 4 bases at J, with 16 bases between. CDR3 length equals 16 residues. CDR3 DNA sequence: TGTGCCAGCAGCTTAAGTCCCGGCTGGCTGACCACTGAAGCTTTCTTT. It specifies CASSLSPGWLTTEAFF.

The chain joins TRBV5-1 to TRBJ1-6, with D perhaps TRBD1 (6 bases). This CDR3 has 17 amino acids. The germline V gene has CDR1 SGHRS and CDR2 YFSETQ. Trimming took off 4 bases at V and 2 bases at J, with 16 bases between the two ends. CDR3 coding DNA: TGCGCCAGCAGCCGAATCGACAGGCCGCCCTATAATTCACCCCTCCACTTT. It translates to CASSRIDRPPYNSPLHF.

This clonotype was picked up many times. This chain uses TRBV5-4 with TRBJ2-2; no clear D gene. CDR3 length: 16 amino acids. The V gene's germline CDR1 is SGHNT and CDR2 YYREEE (reference sequence). Trimming pared 4 bases from V and 0 bases from J, leaving 13 bases between. CDR3 sequence (DNA): TGTGCCAGCAGCAACGGACGGATCGCGAACACCGGGGAGCTGTTTTTT. As protein: CASSNGRIANTGELFF.

This clonotype was detected only a few times. The gene calls are TRBV2 and TRBJ1-3, with 7 positions matching TRBD1. J gave up 6 bases and V 8 bases, and 7 bases lay outside the gene matches. CDR3 length: 13 residues. Germline V gene lookup returns CDR1 SNHLY and CDR2 FYNNEI. The CDR3 region has the DNA TGTGCCAGCGGCCGGGACAGAGCAAACACCATATATTTT. Protein: CASGRDRANTIYF. Supplemented by reference TRBV2 and TRBJ1-3, the full variable domain reads EPEVTQTPSHQVTQMGQEVILRCVPISNHLYFYWYRQILGQKVEFLVSFYNNEISEKSEIFDDQFSVERPDGSNFTLKIRSTKLEDSAMYFCASGRDRANTIYFGEGSWLTVV.

This clonotype was found a few times. The rearrangement links TRBV12-3 or TRBV12-4 to TRBJ2-7; 7 bases are a match to TRBD1. Trimming removed 6 bases from V and 0 bases from J; junction bases left unmatched: 8. The CDR3 sequence is 15 residues long. CDR3 bases: TGTGCCAGCAGGGTTGGGACAGAGAGCTCCTACGAGCAGTACTTC. Protein sequence: CASRVGTESSYEQYF.

Only a few counts were recorded for this clonotype. The chain carries TRBV5-1 and TRBJ1-2, with TRBD1 matching over 7 bases. The CDR3 covers 15 residues. The germline V gene has CDR1 SGHRS and CDR2 YFSETQ. Trimming at V came to 2 bases and at J to 2 bases, leaving 6 bases not matched to a gene. CDR3 in amino acids: CASSLAPGQNYGYTF. Here the CDR3 DNA reads TGCGCCAGCAGCTTAGCACCGGGACAGAACTATGGCTACACCTTC.

Details on this clonotype: A junction boundary mismatches the germline segment, possibly from a read error. This chain joins TRBV12-3 or TRBV12-4 and TRBJ1-4; 7 nucleotides match TRBD1. This CDR3 contains 11 residues. The CDR3 nucleotides read TGTGCCAGCAGGAGCACTGGACAGGAGGTTTTT. This codes for CASRSTGQEVF.

This clonotype was picked up many times. In nucleotides, the CDR3 is TGTGCCAGCAGTTACGCTATACAGGGGACGGCTGGAAACACCATATATTTT. This translates into CASSYAIQGTAGNTIYF. V is TRBV6-6 and J is TRBJ1-3, with 7 bases matching TRBD1. J was trimmed by 2 bases and V by 2 bases; bases with no gene match: 9. Germline V gene lookup returns CDR1 MNHNY and CDR2 SVGAGI (reference sequence). The CDR3 is made up of 17 amino acids.

This chain connects TRBV5-1 to TRBJ2-1; 12 bases are a match to TRBD2. There are 15 residues in the CDR3. CDR1 SGHRS and CDR2 YFSETQ come from the germline V gene. With 4 bases clipped from V and 5 bases from J, the junction kept 4 bases outside the gene matches. The CDR3 loop reads CASSPTSGGNNEQFF. In DNA, the CDR3 is TGCGCCAGCAGCCCCACTAGCGGGGGGAACAATGAGCAGTTCTTC.

The chain is built from TRBV5-1 and TRBJ1-6; D is uncertain. The V gene lost 2 bases and the J gene lost 7 bases, with 13 bases spanning the gap. This CDR3 region has 15 residues. Per the germline V gene, CDR1 is SGHRS and CDR2 is YFSETQ. CDR3 amino acids: CASSFGSPLNSPLHF. CDR3 coding DNA: TGCGCCAGCAGCTTCGGCAGCCCATTGAATTCACCCCTCCACTTT.

The genes are TRBV29-1 and TRBJ2-5; D uncertain. The germline V and J ends were trimmed by 2 bases and 5 bases, with 6 bases remaining between them. There are 11 residues in the CDR3. Looked up from germline, CDR1 is SQVTM and CDR2 is ANQGSEA. CDR3 protein: CSVESEETQYF. The CDR3 DNA sequence: TGCAGCGTTGAATCTGAGGAGACCCAGTACTTC.

This clonotype was counted many times. J is TRBJ1-1 and V is TRBV4-2, with 8 bases identical to TRBD1. Germline loops: CDR1 LGHNA, CDR2 YNFKEQ. The CDR3 runs 13 residues. The V gene end was trimmed by 7 bases and the J gene end by 7 bases; junction bases not matched to a gene: 8. In DNA, the CDR3 is TGTGCCAGCAAAAGGCAGGGGGCGGGTGAAGCTTTCTTT. This gives the protein CASKRQGAGEAFF.

This clonotype was recorded a few times. This chain joins TRBV6-2 or TRBV6-3 and TRBJ2-7; TRBD2 might be the D (5 bases). The V end was cut by 2 bases, the J end by 4 bases, with 12 bases between. The CDR3 loop spans 14 amino acids. The germline V gene encodes CDR1 MNHEY and CDR2 SVGEGT. CDR3 in DNA: TGTGCCAGCAGTTACAGAGGGCGTGTATACGAGCAGTACTTC. Amino acid sequence: CASSYRGRVYEQYF.

This clonotype was seen at least ten times. V and J are TRBV3-1 and TRBJ1-1; D uncertain. CDR1 is LGHDT, CDR2 YNNKEL, per germline (reference sequence). V was pared by 0 bases and J by 9 bases, with 8 bases between. This CDR3 has 12 amino acids. CDR3 region: CASSQDRRKAFF. CDR3 coding DNA: TGTGCCAGCAGCCAAGATCGGAGAAAAGCTTTCTTT.

This chain links TRBV20-1 with TRBJ1-5; 7 bases are a match to TRBD1. The CDR3 covers 14 residues. J was trimmed by 0 bases and V by 5 bases; bases with no gene match: 4. The germline gives CDR1 DFQATT, CDR2 SNEGSKA (reference sequence). The CDR3 reads CSARQGNSNQPQHF. CDR3 DNA: TGCAGTGCTCGACAGGGTAATAGCAATCAGCCCCAGCATTTT.

This clonotype was seen a handful of times. This rearrangement joins TRBV3-1 to TRBJ1-2; TRBD1 might be the D (6 bases). The CDR3 runs 15 residues. Trimming removed 4 bases at V and 4 bases at J, with 16 bases between. Germline CDR1 reads LGHDT; CDR2 reads YNNKEL (reference sequence). The CDR3 is CASSLDRSRTYGYTF. The CDR3 DNA is TGTGCCAGCAGCCTCGACAGGAGCAGAACCTATGGCTACACCTTC. Variable domain in full (rest from reference TRBV3-1 and TRBJ1-2): DTAVSQTPKYLVTQMGNDKSIKCEQNLGHDTMYWYKQDSKKFLKIMFSYNNKELIINETVPNRFSPKSPDKAHLNLHINSLELGDSAVYFCASSLDRSRTYGYTFGSGTRLTVV.

At least ten counts were recorded for this clonotype. V gene TRBV11-2 combines with J gene TRBJ2-6; D is possibly TRBD2 (5 bases). The CDR3 extends over 15 amino acids. Per the germline V gene, CDR1 is SGHAT and CDR2 is FQNNGV. The V and J ends lost 5 bases and 2 bases respectively, with 10 bases between them. The CDR3 here is CASSLREPGANVLTF. In DNA, the CDR3 is TGTGCCAGCAGCCTTAGGGAGCCTGGGGCCAACGTCCTGACTTTC. The entire variable domain, with the rest obtained from reference TRBV11-2 and TRBJ2-6, is as follows: EAGVAQSPRYKIIEKRQSVAFWCNPISGHATLYWYQQILGQGPKLLIQFQNNGVVDDSQLPKDRFSAERLKGVDSTLKIQPAKLEDSAVYLCASSLREPGANVLTFGAGSRLTVL.

This clonotype was counted at least ten times. This chain links TRBV5-6 with TRBJ1-2; 9 bases are shared with TRBD1. The CDR3 length is 14 residues. The J segment lost 7 bases and the V segment lost 1 base, leaving 5 bases of the junction unmatched. Per the germline V gene, CDR1 is SGHDT and CDR2 is YYEEEE. CDR3: CASSLRDRDFGYTF. The CDR3 DNA follows: TGTGCCAGCAGCTTGAGGGACAGGGATTTTGGCTACACCTTC. Full variable domain (remainder filled in from reference TRBV5-6 and TRBJ1-2): DAGVTQSPTHLIKTRGQQVTLRCSPKSGHDTVSWYQQALGQGPQFIFQYYEEEERQRGNFPDRFSGHQFPNYSSELNVNALLLGDSALYLCASSLRDRDFGYTFGSGTRLTVV.

The rearrangement links TRBV6-2 or TRBV6-3 to TRBJ2-1, with 7 bases matching TRBD1. This CDR3 contains 15 residues. CDR1 and CDR2 (germline): MNHEY, SVGEGT. V trimming: 10 bases; J trimming: 3 bases; junction bases outside the gene matches: 12. The CDR3 here is CATPPDRVGYNEQFF. Here the CDR3 DNA reads TGTGCCACCCCACCCGACAGGGTAGGCTACAATGAGCAGTTCTTC.